This TCR beta chain appears in the sequencing data of a study of sequential checkpoint blockade in melanoma. Background on the study: Arm A got nivolumab then ipilimumab; arm B the reverse, 1:1.

Assay: immunoSEQ multiplex PCR; the TCRdb copy retains only in-frame clones and omits some. The sample lists about 20,000 clones, 26% occurring once. This CDR3 has 16 residues. Germline assignment: CDR1 LNHDA and CDR2 SQIVND (reference sequence). V shed 2 bases and J 2 bases; nucleotides not matched to a gene: 5. The treatment here: randomized to nivolumab then ipilimumab (arm A) or the reverse (arm B). DNA-damaging chemotherapy had not been given to any patient beforehand. This clonotype was obtained from a human donor with melanoma. V and J are TRBV19 and TRBJ1-5; the match to TRBD1 covers 8 bases. The specimen was tumor tissue (inferred from file names), collected from a patient given nivolumab and ipilimumab in sequence. CDR3: CASSIRTGNGNQPQHF. The CDR3 DNA reads TGTGCCAGTAGTATAAGGACAGGGAATGGCAATCAGCCCCAGCATTTT. The whole variable domain, remainder taken from reference TRBV19 and TRBJ1-5, is DGGITQSPKYLFRKEGQNVTLSCEQNLNHDAMYWYRQDPGQGLRLIYYSQIVNDFQKGDIAEGYSVSREKKESFPLTVTSAQKNPTAFYLCASSIRTGNGNQPQHFGDGTRLSIL.